This T cell receptor (beta chain) was found in a study of blood T cell repertoires in COVID-19. Germline lookup yields CDR1 SNHLY and CDR2 FYNNEI. CDR3 length equals 15 residues. The V gene lost 5 bases and the J gene lost 1 base, with 12 bases spanning the gap. Original data processing: Nucleated cell counts were estimated from reference gene primer amplification. Assay: immunoSEQ multiplex PCR; the TCRdb copy retains only in-frame clones and omits some. V, J and clone size reflect that table, while D and trimming were determined from the DNA. Here the sample spans roughly 350,000 clones, about 85% being singletons.

This sequence joins TRBV2 and TRBJ1-5; D may be TRBD1 (6 bases). The TCR sequence derives from a woman aged 18-30 years with acute or convalescent COVID-19. The sequencing input was peripheral blood. CDR3 coding DNA: TGTGCCAGCAGTTTCTACAGGGAGAGCAATCAGCCCCAGCATTTT. Translating gives CASSFYRESNQPQHF. The variable domain in full, with the rest retrieved from reference TRBV2 and TRBJ1-5, is EPEVTQTPSHQVTQMGQEVILRCVPISNHLYFYWYRQILGQKVEFLVSFYNNEISEKSEIFDDQFSVERPDGSNFTLKIRSTKLEDSAMYFCASSFYRESNQPQHFGDGTRLSIL.